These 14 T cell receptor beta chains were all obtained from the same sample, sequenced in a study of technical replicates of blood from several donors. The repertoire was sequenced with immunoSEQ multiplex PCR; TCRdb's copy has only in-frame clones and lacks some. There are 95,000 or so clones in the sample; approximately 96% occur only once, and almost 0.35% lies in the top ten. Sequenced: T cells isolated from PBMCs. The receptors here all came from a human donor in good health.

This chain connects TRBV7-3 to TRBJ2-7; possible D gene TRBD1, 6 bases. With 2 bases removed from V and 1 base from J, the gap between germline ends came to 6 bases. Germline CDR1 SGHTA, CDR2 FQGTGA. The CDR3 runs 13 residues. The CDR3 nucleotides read TGTGCCAGCAGCTTAGACAGGTCCTACGAGCAGTACTTC. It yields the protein CASSLDRSYEQYF.

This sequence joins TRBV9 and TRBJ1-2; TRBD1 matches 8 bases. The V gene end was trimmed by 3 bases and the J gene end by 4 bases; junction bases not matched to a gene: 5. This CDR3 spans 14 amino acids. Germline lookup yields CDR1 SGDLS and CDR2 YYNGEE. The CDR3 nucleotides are TGTGCCAGCAGCGCCGAGACAGGGGTCTATGGCTACACCTTC. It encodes CASSAETGVYGYTF.

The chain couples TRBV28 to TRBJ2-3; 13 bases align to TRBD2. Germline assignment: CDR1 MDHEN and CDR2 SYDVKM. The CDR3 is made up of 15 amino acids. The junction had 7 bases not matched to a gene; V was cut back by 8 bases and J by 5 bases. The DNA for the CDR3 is TGTGCCAGCGCCGGGACTAGCGGGATAGGAGATACGCAGTATTTT. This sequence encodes CASAGTSGIGDTQYF.

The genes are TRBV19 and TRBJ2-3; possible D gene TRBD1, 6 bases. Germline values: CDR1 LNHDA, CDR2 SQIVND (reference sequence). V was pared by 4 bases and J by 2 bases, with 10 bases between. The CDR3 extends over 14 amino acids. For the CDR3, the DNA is TGTGCCAGTAGTAGCACAGGGTACACAGATACGCAGTATTTT. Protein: CASSSTGYTDTQYF. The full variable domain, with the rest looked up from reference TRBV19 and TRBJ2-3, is DGGITQSPKYLFRKEGQNVTLSCEQNLNHDAMYWYRQDPGQGLRLIYYSQIVNDFQKGDIAEGYSVSREKKESFPLTVTSAQKNPTAFYLCASSSTGYTDTQYFGPGTRLTVL.

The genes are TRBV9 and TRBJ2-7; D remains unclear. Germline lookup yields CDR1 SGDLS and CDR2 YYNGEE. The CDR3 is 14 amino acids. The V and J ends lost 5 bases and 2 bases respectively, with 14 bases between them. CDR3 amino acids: CASSARQATYEQYF. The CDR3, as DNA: TGTGCCAGCAGTGCGAGGCAAGCTACCTACGAGCAGTACTTC.

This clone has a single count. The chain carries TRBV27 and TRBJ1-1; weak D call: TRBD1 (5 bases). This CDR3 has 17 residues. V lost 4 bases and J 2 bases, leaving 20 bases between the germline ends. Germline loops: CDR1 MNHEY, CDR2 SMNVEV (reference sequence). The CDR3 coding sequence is TGTGCCAGCAGTTCAGGCGAGAGACAGAAATATAACACTGAAGCTTTCTTT. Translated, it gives CASSSGERQKYNTEAFF.

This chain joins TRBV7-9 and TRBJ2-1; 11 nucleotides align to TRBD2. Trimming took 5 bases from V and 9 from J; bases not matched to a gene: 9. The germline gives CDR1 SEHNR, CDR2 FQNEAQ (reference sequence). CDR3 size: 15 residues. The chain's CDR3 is CASSTFSGRASEQFF. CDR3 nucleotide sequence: TGTGCCAGCAGCACTTTTAGCGGGAGGGCAAGTGAGCAGTTCTTC.

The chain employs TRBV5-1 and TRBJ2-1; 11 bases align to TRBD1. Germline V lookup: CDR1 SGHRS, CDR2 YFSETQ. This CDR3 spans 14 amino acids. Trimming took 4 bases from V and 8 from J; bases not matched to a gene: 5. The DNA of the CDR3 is TGCGCCAGCAGCCGGACAGGGGGCTCGGATGAGCAGTTCTTC. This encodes CASSRTGGSDEQFF.

CDR3 sequence: CAWSDIHSGGLTGELFF. The DNA of the CDR3 is TGTGCCTGGAGTGACATACATTCCGGGGGGCTAACCGGGGAGCTGTTTTTT. This sequence joins TRBV30 and TRBJ2-2, with a weak D call TRBD2 (7 bases). Germline assignment: CDR1 GTSNPN and CDR2 SVGIG (reference sequence). The CDR3 totals 17 residues. V gave up 1 base and J gave up 5 bases, with 20 bases separating them.

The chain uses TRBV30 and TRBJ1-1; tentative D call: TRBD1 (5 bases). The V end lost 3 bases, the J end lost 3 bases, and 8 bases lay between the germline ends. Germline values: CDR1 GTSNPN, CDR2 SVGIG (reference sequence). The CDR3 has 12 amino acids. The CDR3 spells CAWRRQYTEAFF. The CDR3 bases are TGTGCCTGGAGGCGACAGTACACTGAAGCTTTCTTT.

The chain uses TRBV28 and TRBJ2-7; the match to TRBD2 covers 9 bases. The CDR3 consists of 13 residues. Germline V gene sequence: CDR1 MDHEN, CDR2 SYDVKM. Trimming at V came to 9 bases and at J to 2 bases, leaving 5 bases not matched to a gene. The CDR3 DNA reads TGTGCCAGTATTAGCGGGAGTACCTACGAGCAGTACTTC. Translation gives CASISGSTYEQYF.

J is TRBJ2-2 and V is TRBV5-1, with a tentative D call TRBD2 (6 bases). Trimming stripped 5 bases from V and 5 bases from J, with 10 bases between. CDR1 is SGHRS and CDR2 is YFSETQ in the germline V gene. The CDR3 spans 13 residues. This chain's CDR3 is CASRMEGTGELFF. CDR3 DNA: TGCGCCAGCAGAATGGAGGGGACCGGGGAGCTGTTTTTT.

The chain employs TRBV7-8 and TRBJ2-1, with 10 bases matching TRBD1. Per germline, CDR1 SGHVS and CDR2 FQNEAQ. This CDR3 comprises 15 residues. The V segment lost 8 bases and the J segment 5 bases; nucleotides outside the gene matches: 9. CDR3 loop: CASARGQGFHNEQFF. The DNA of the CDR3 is TGTGCCAGCGCTCGGGGACAGGGGTTCCACAATGAGCAGTTCTTC.

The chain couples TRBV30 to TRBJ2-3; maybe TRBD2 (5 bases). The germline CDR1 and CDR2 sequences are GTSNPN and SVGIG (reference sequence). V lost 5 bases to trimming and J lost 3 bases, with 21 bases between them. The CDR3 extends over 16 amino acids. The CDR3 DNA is TGTGCCTGGGGACTTTATCGAGGGCTCGGGACAGATACGCAGTATTTT. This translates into CAWGLYRGLGTDTQYF. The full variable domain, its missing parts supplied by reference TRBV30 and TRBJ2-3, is SQTIHQWPATLVQPVGSPLSLECTVEGTSNPNLYWYRQAAGRGLQLLFYSVGIGQISSEVPQNLSASRPQDRQFILSSKKLLLSDSGFYLCAWGLYRGLGTDTQYFGPGTRLTVL.